This T cell receptor beta chain was sequenced in a study of T cell repertoires in ileal Crohn's disease. Across the whole study: About half of patients got postoperative therapy: about ten thiopurines, fewer than 20 anti-TNF. Overall study findings and caveats: Compared with non-smokers, active smokers at surgery showed more clonal expansions. Mucosal expansions were suggested to be mainly CD8 T cells. Every patient over 26.8% clonality showed endoscopic recurrence.

In the case of this clone: Its antigen is unknown.

The CDR3 is 12 residues long. V was pared by 11 bases and J by 1 base, with 6 bases between. Germline CDR1 MNHEY, CDR2 SVGAGI. Profiled with immunoSEQ multiplex PCR; TCRdb holds only in-frame clones, not every one. The sample has 4,000 to 5,000 clones, about 72% seen once. V gene TRBV6-5 combines with J gene TRBJ1-6, with unresolved D. The receptor comes from an adult with Crohn's disease. Sequences were obtained from ileal tissue. In DNA form, the CDR3 reads TGTGCCTCCCGGTCCTATAATTCACCCCTCCACTTT. It translates to CASRSYNSPLHF.